The 27 T cell receptor beta chains below all came from one sample that was sequenced in a study of CD8+CD57+ T cells in acquired aplastic anemia. Profiles of TCR beta VDJ and CDR3 were generated from a genomic DNA template. TCRdb used MiXCR to reprocess the reads, holding one entry per CDR3 protein. There are about 160,000 distinct CDR3 sequences in the sample; over 70% occur only once, and more than 35% lies in the top ten. Flow cytometry had shown expanded CD8+CD57+ cells in the patients chosen for sequencing. Material: sorted CD4+, CD8+, or CD8+CD57+ T cells (not recorded which) from PBMCs. All receptors derive from a human donor with aplastic anemia.

The CDR3 DNA is TGTGCCAGCAGCACCATACCCACCAGCGGGAGGGGCAATGAGCAGTTCTTC. Translated, it gives CASSTIPTSGRGNEQFF. The gene calls are TRBV9 and TRBJ2-1, with TRBD2 identical over 10 bases. This CDR3 has 17 amino acids. Germline loops: CDR1 SGDLS, CDR2 YYNGEE. V lost 4 bases to trimming and J lost 6 bases; unmatched junction nucleotides: 13.

This clonotype appeared a single time. The chain combines TRBV30 with TRBJ1-2; 7 bases are a match to TRBD1. The CDR3 has 13 amino acids. J lost 4 bases, V lost 5 bases, and 7 bases had no gene match. Looked up from germline, CDR1 is GTSNPN and CDR2 is SVGIG (reference sequence). CDR3 DNA: TGTGCCTGGGAGCAGGGGGTAGTCTATGGCTACACCTTC. It codes for CAWEQGVVYGYTF.

This chain links TRBV2 with TRBJ2-7, with TRBD2 matching over 7 bases. V dropped 11 bases and J dropped 1; count of bases not matched to a gene: 14. The CDR3 is 15 amino acids. Germline V gives CDR1 SNHLY, CDR2 FYNNEI. In DNA form, the CDR3 reads TGTGCCGTTCCAACGGGACTAAAAGGATCCTACGAGCAGTACTTC. Translated, it gives CAVPTGLKGSYEQYF.

The genes are TRBV7-2 and TRBJ1-1, with D unresolved. This CDR3 is built from 13 residues. Germline V gives CDR1 SGHTA, CDR2 FQGNSA. V shed 6 bases and J shed 1 base, with 9 bases lying between them. The CDR3 coding sequence is TGTGCCAGCAGTCTTGACCCGAACACTGAAGCTTTCTTT. Protein product: CASSLDPNTEAFF.

The CDR3 sequence is CASSAKSYGYTF. In DNA form, the CDR3 reads TGTGCCAGCAGCGCGAAAAGCTATGGCTACACCTTC. The chain links TRBV7-8 to TRBJ1-2; D is ambiguous. The CDR3 contains 12 residues. From germline, CDR1 is SGHVS and CDR2 FQNEAQ. Between the trimmed V and J ends, which lost 5 bases and 4 bases, there was a span of 8 bases.

This clonotype is termed medium-sized. The chain uses TRBV6-4 and TRBJ1-1; D perhaps matches TRBD1 (5 bases). Between the trimmed V and J ends, which lost 2 bases and 4 bases, there was a span of 11 bases. Germline CDR1 is MRHNA and CDR2 is SNTAGT. There are 14 residues in the CDR3. The chain's CDR3 is CASSDEGESTEAFF. CDR3 bases: TGTGCCAGCAGTGACGAAGGGGAGAGCACTGAAGCTTTCTTT.

The J gene is TRBJ1-2, the V gene TRBV11-2, with TRBD1 matching 8 bases. V dropped 5 bases and J dropped 8; count of bases not matched to a gene: 16. CDR1 is SGHAT, CDR2 FQNNGV, per germline. The CDR3 loop spans 16 amino acids. The CDR3 DNA is TGTGCCAGCAGCCTAAGGGTGGCAGGGGGCGCGGAGGGCTACACCTTC. This codes for CASSLRVAGGAEGYTF.

This chain connects TRBV12-3 or TRBV12-4 to TRBJ2-1; 7 bases map to TRBD2. Trimming at V came to 3 bases and at J to 10 bases, leaving 12 bases not matched to a gene. The CDR3 is 15 residues long. CDR3 nucleotide sequence: TGTGCCAGCAGTTTCCGGGACTATTCAGTTGTGGAGCAGTTCTTC. Amino acid sequence: CASSFRDYSVVEQFF.

This clonotype came up a few times. CDR3 sequence: CASRYQETQYF. The CDR3 nucleotides read TGTGCCAGCAGGTATCAAGAGACCCAGTACTTC. The chain uses TRBV2 and TRBJ2-5; D is uncertain. V lost 6 bases and J lost 2, with 4 bases in between. Germline lookup yields CDR1 SNHLY and CDR2 FYNNEI. The length of the CDR3 is 11 residues.

The genes are TRBV4-2 and TRBJ1-3; 7 bases line up with TRBD1. Losses at the gene ends were 5 bases for V and 1 base for J; bases not matched to a gene: 8. CDR3 length equals 16 residues. Germline CDR1 reads LGHNA; CDR2 reads YNFKEQ. The CDR3 sequence: CASSSTSGGSGNTIYF. As DNA, the CDR3 is TGTGCCAGCAGCTCGACTTCAGGGGGGTCTGGAAACACCATATATTTT.

V is TRBV5-1 and J is TRBJ2-5, with TRBD1 identical over 9 bases. V lost 6 bases, J lost 4 bases, and 4 bases stayed unmatched. The CDR3 has 13 residues. CDR1 and CDR2 from the germline V gene are SGHRS and YFSETQ. The CDR3 DNA sequence: TGCGCCAGCACCCAGACAGGGGGAGAGACCCAGTACTTC. As protein: CASTQTGGETQYF. The full variable domain, rest sourced from reference TRBV5-1 and TRBJ2-5, is KAGVTQTPRYLIKTRGQQVTLSCSPISGHRSVSWYQQTPGQGLQFLFEYFSETQRNKGNFPGRFSGRQFSNSRSEMNVSTLELGDSALYLCASTQTGGETQYFGPGTRLLVL.

The rearrangement uses TRBV19 and TRBJ2-1, with 10 bases matching TRBD2. CDR3 length: 11 amino acids. J lost 14 bases, V lost 7 bases, and 5 bases had no gene match. Germline V gives CDR1 LNHDA, CDR2 SQIVND (reference sequence). The CDR3 region has the DNA TGTGCCAGTACAAATGGGACTAGCGAGTTCTTC. This sequence encodes CASTNGTSEFF. Full variable domain (missing parts from reference TRBV19 and TRBJ2-1): DGGITQSPKYLFRKEGQNVTLSCEQNLNHDAMYWYRQDPGQGLRLIYYSQIVNDFQKGDIAEGYSVSREKKESFPLTVTSAQKNPTAFYLCASTNGTSEFFGPGTRLTVL.

The J gene is TRBJ1-3, the V gene TRBV7-3, with a possible D match to TRBD1 (6 bases). Trimming left V 8 bases short and J 2 bases short, with 16 bases between. Germline V gives CDR1 SGHTA, CDR2 FQGTGA. This CDR3 region has 15 residues. CDR3 region: CASVKRRGTGNTIYF. CDR3 sequence (DNA): TGTGCCAGCGTCAAACGTAGGGGGACTGGAAACACCATATATTTT.

The chain carries TRBV29-1 and TRBJ2-1; 12 nucleotides match TRBD2. The length of the CDR3 is 14 residues. V gave up 3 bases and J gave up 6 bases; unmatched junction bases: 3. Per the germline V gene, CDR1 is SQVTM and CDR2 is ANQGSEA. The CDR3 region has the DNA TGCAGCGTTGAGATACTAGCGGGAGGCAATGAGCAGTTCTTC. Its protein is CSVEILAGGNEQFF.

This clonotype was detected only a few times. The V and J genes are TRBV20-1 and TRBJ2-1; perhaps TRBD1 as D (6 bases). Germline CDR1 and CDR2: DFQATT and SNEGSKA (reference sequence). Deletions cut 1 base from V and 0 bases from J, with 16 bases between. The CDR3 has 17 amino acids. DNA of the CDR3: TGCAGTGCTAGAGGGACAGTGGGTCTGTTCTCCTACAATGAGCAGTTCTTC. Translation gives CSARGTVGLFSYNEQFF.

The chain links TRBV5-1 to TRBJ2-3, with 8 bases identical to TRBD1. V was pared by 4 bases and J by 0 bases, with 10 bases of the junction left unmatched. This CDR3 comprises 17 residues. Germline V gene sequence: CDR1 SGHRS, CDR2 YFSETQ. DNA of the CDR3: TGCGCCAGCAGCAAAGGGACAGGCACCTCTAGCACAGATACGCAGTATTTT. It encodes CASSKGTGTSSTDTQYF.

The chain couples TRBV10-3 to TRBJ2-1; the D is unclear. The CDR3 totals 14 residues. V was pared by 4 bases and J by 3 bases, with 10 bases between. Germline lookup yields CDR1 ENHRY and CDR2 SYGVKD. CDR3 sequence reads: CAISADGNYNEQFF. In nucleotides, the CDR3 is TGTGCCATCAGTGCGGACGGAAACTACAATGAGCAGTTCTTC.

This clonotype appeared many times. The genes are TRBV7-8 and TRBJ2-1, with 14 nucleotides matching TRBD2. The germline V gene encodes CDR1 SGHVS and CDR2 FQNEAQ. The CDR3 covers 19 residues. With 3 bases clipped from V and 8 bases from J, the junction kept 15 bases outside the gene matches. The CDR3 region is CASSFSTSGGASRVDEQFF. In DNA form, the CDR3 reads TGTGCCAGCAGCTTCTCGACTAGCGGGGGGGCCAGTAGGGTCGATGAGCAGTTCTTC.

This rearrangement joins TRBV20-1 to TRBJ2-3; TRBD1 or TRBD2 may be the D gene (7 bases each). The CDR3 sequence is 20 residues long. Trimming stripped 5 bases from V and 4 bases from J, with 34 bases between. CDR1 is DFQATT and CDR2 is SNEGSKA in the germline V gene (reference sequence). CDR3 sequence (DNA): TGCAGTGCTGGATCCGCCGACCGCCAGGGGGGGGGAGGGCCATCAGATACGCAGTATTTT. It yields the protein CSAGSADRQGGGGPSDTQYF.

The chain uses TRBV2 and TRBJ1-1, with D perhaps matching TRBD1 (5 bases). Germline lookup yields CDR1 SNHLY and CDR2 FYNNEI. Deletions cut 7 bases from V and 7 bases from J, with 13 bases between. The CDR3 sequence is 12 residues long. CDR3 region: CASNRRALEAFF. CDR3 nucleotides: TGTGCCAGCAATCGCAGGGCCCTTGAAGCTTTCTTT. Drawing the rest from reference TRBV2 and TRBJ1-1, the complete variable domain is EPEVTQTPSHQVTQMGQEVILRCVPISNHLYFYWYRQILGQKVEFLVSFYNNEISEKSEIFDDQFSVERPDGSNFTLKIRSTKLEDSAMYFCASNRRALEAFFGQGTRLTVV.

The chain couples TRBV6-5 to TRBJ1-6; D is uncertain. There are 15 residues in the CDR3. V lost 3 bases and J 0 bases, leaving 6 bases between the germline ends. Germline V lookup: CDR1 MNHEY, CDR2 SVGAGI. The CDR3 region has the DNA TGTGCCAGCAGTTATTGGGGCTCCTATAATTCACCCCTCCACTTT. This translates into CASSYWGSYNSPLHF.

The rearrangement uses TRBV7-9 and TRBJ2-7, with D perhaps TRBD2 (6 bases). Germline values: CDR1 SEHNR, CDR2 FQNEAQ (reference sequence). This CDR3 has 13 amino acids. V gave up 6 bases and J gave up 1 base, with 10 bases separating them. CDR3 protein: CASSSGTSYEQYF. CDR3 in DNA: TGTGCCAGCAGTTCAGGGACTTCCTACGAGCAGTACTTC.

This clonotype was picked up a small number of times. The chain carries TRBV20-1 and TRBJ2-1, with D hard to call. V lost 3 bases to trimming and J lost 8 bases, with 8 bases between them. Germline V gene data show CDR1 as DFQATT and CDR2 as SNEGSKA (reference sequence). This CDR3 has 11 amino acids. The DNA of the CDR3 is TGCAGTGCTAGCCGGATCGATGAGCAGTTCTTC. The encoded protein is CSASRIDEQFF.

The CDR3 region has the DNA TGCAGCGTTGGACCATTGCATTTTGATCATGGCTACACCTTC. This sequence encodes CSVGPLHFDHGYTF. The chain uses TRBV29-1 and TRBJ1-2; D is unresolved. The germline V and J ends were trimmed by 4 bases and 6 bases, with 18 bases remaining between them. Germline V gene data show CDR1 as SQVTM and CDR2 as ANQGSEA. The CDR3 totals 14 residues.

V gene TRBV7-2 combines with J gene TRBJ2-5; D may correspond to TRBD1 or TRBD2 (5 bases each). Germline CDR1 is SGHTA and CDR2 is FQGNSA. V was cut by 5 bases and J by 5 bases, with 15 bases left in between. This CDR3 is built from 14 residues. CDR3 region: CASSQAGLAETQYF. CDR3 nucleotide sequence: TGTGCCAGCAGCCAAGCAGGGTTAGCGGAGACCCAGTACTTC.

The chain employs TRBV2 and TRBJ2-5, with TRBD1 identical over 8 bases. J was trimmed by 2 bases and V by 6 bases; bases with no gene match: 2. The CDR3 contains 13 residues. CDR1 and CDR2 (germline): SNHLY, FYNNEI. The CDR3 nucleotides are TGTGCCAGCAGAAGGGACAGGCAAGAGACCCAGTACTTC. This gives the protein CASRRDRQETQYF. Full variable domain (remainder filled in from reference TRBV2 and TRBJ2-5): EPEVTQTPSHQVTQMGQEVILRCVPISNHLYFYWYRQILGQKVEFLVSFYNNEISEKSEIFDDQFSVERPDGSNFTLKIRSTKLEDSAMYFCASRRDRQETQYFGPGTRLLVL.

The chain employs TRBV7-3 and TRBJ2-1; D tentatively reads TRBD1 or TRBD2 (5 bases each). Germline V gene data show CDR1 as SGHTA and CDR2 as FQGTGA. V gave up 3 bases and J gave up 6 bases, with 15 bases separating them. The CDR3 length is 15 residues. For the CDR3, the DNA is TGTGCCAGCAGCTTGGGGAATGGGGGTCGCAATGAGCAGTTCTTC. Its protein product is CASSLGNGGRNEQFF.